This entry features one TCR beta chain sequence. Antigen specificity is unknown. The data were obtained in a study of cytomegalovirus exposure and HLA in healthy donors. Whole-study findings and limits: Association with HLA alleles at 0.05 false discovery rate was found for some 18,000 TCR beta sequences in a later analysis.

This CDR3 contains 14 residues. Germline V gene data show CDR1 as MGHRA and CDR2 as YSYEKL. V gave up 4 bases and J gave up 0 bases, with 10 bases separating them. It was with 60 Vbeta and 13 Jbeta primers that the PCR ran. Here immunoSEQ multiplex PCR was the method, and the copy in TCRdb shows in-frame clones only, minus some. The table has more than 80,000 clones, over 70% seen once. The genes are TRBV4-1 and TRBJ2-7, with a possible D match to TRBD2 (5 bases). This TCR came from a girl aged 2-10 years in good health and CMV-seropositive. The material sequenced was PBMCs. The CDR3 here is CASSPAGISYEQYF. DNA for the CDR3: TGCGCCAGCAGCCCCGCGGGCATCTCCTACGAGCAGTACTTC.